This T cell receptor (beta chain) was captured by sequencing in a study of blood T cell repertoires in COVID-19 (dated by TCRdb to the early 2020s). Broadly, across the study: Samples covering the acute and convalescent phases of COVID-19 were provided by collaborators in the United States, Italy and Spain. The material from the prospective study consisted of cDNA or gDNA derived from T cells, B-cell-depleted T cells, or PBMCs. The dataset comprised deeply sampled blood TCRbeta repertoires from subjects exposed to, actively infected with, or recovered from COVID-19. The repertoires were released in a freely available public database intended as a resource for research on the immune response to SARS-CoV-2. Samples came from the ongoing ImmuneRACE study (first 160 participants) plus 1,254 subjects from 6 global collaborators. A de-identified subject ID, COVID-19 status, age in years and sex were almost always included in the sample metadata. Where HLA class I and class II types were available, the types were taken from metadata supplied by the sample provider, not from assay-based typing.

Details on this clone: It lacks a known antigen. Within one base of it there is no much larger clone, and no base qualities were kept.

V sheds 1 base and J sheds 6 bases, leaving 22 bases between their ends. Looking up the germline V gene yields CDR1 MNHNS and CDR2 SASEGT. The CDR3 starts with the cysteine, ends with the phenylalanine, and has 18 residues. Here the CDR3 DNA is all that survives: 54 bases in frame from base 1. At one collaborating source in Seattle, patients were enrolled during active infection and were followed longitudinally through the course of disease. The collaborating institutions used their own protocols to collect whole blood in K2EDTA tubes. Collaborator samples were shipped for TCRbeta analysis as frozen whole blood, isolated PBMCs, or DNA extracted from either sample type. TCRbeta CDR3 regions were amplified from genomic DNA by means of the immunoSEQ Assay, a bias-controlled multiplex PCR. Regarding the original processing steps: Nucleated cell counts per sample were estimated from amplification of reference gene primers within the assay. To quantify the absolute abundance of each unique TCRbeta CDR3 rearrangement, sequence reads were collapsed and filtered. For each sample, productive Simpson clonality was calculated by taking the square root of Simpson's diversity index across productive rearrangements. Imported from immuneACCESS, the table was reduced by TCRdb to in-frame sequences with V and J called. These copies leave out some clones; in studies compared against another copy, an unresolved V gene accounts for under half, and the cause of the remainder is not known. Clone size and the V and J calls come from that table; the DNA yielded D and trimming. Here the sample has a few hundred thousand clones; about 88% occur a single time. The top ten constitute 10% to 13% of the sample.

General conclusions and limits of the study: Clinical and demographic metadata were provided uncurated, with the amount varying by source and participant.

This sequence uses TRBV6-1 and TRBJ1-5; the D gene is possibly TRBD1, with 6 bases matching. The origin of this receptor is a woman aged 50 to 65 with COVID-19, enrolled during active disease. Sequencing was done on a sample of peripheral blood. In nucleotides, the sequence is TGTGCCAGCAGTGAAGGACGGGGGAGGGGGGGAGGCTTTCAGCCCCAGCATTTT. This yields the protein CASSEGRGRGGGFQPQHF.